This T cell receptor beta chain was observed in a study of blood T cell repertoires in COVID-19. Overall study context: The study drew acute and convalescent COVID-19 samples from the United States, Italy and Spain. Sources were T cells, B-cell-depleted T cells, or PBMCs; the material itself was cDNA or gDNA.

Germline V CDR1 and CDR2: LNHDA, SQIVND (reference sequence). Trimming left V 4 bases short and J 0 bases short, with 9 bases between. This CDR3 comprises 15 residues. Authors' methods: Using reference gene primer amplification, nucleated cell counts were estimated. Clones were read by immunoSEQ multiplex PCR, and TCRdb kept only the in-frame ones, dropping some. The DNA was the basis for D and trimming; V, J and clone size are from that table. This sample yields 350,000 to 450,000 clones, of which about 85% are seen a single time; roughly 3.7% belongs to the top ten. Sequencing used peripheral blood. The sequence derives from a woman aged 18-29 years with acute or convalescent COVID-19. The chain joins TRBV19 to TRBJ2-2; maybe TRBD1 (6 bases). CDR3 protein: CASSTTGANTGELFF. DNA of the CDR3: TGTGCCAGTAGTACGACAGGCGCGAACACCGGGGAGCTGTTTTTT.